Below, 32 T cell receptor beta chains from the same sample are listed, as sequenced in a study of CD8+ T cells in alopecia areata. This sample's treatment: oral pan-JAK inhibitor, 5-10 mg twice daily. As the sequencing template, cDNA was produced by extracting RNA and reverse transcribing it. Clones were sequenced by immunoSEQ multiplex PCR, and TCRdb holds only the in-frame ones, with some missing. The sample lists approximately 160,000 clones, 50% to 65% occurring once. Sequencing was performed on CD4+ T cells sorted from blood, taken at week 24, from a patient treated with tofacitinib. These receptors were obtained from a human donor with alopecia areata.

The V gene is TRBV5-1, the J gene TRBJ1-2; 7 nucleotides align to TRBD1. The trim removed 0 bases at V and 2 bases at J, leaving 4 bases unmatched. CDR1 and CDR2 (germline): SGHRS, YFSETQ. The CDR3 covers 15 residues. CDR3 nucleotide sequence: TGCGCCAGCAGCTTGGGGGACAGAAGAAACTATGGCTACACCTTC. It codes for CASSLGDRRNYGYTF.

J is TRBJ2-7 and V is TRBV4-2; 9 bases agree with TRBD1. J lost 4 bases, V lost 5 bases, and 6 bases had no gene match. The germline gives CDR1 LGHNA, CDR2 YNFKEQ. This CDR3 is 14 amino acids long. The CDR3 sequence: CASSSGQGRYEQYF. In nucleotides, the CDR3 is TGTGCCAGCAGCTCTGGACAGGGGCGATACGAGCAGTACTTC.

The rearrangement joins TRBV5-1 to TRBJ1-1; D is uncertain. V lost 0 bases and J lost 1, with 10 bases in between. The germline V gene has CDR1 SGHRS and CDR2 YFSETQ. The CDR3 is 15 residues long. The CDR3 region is CASSLGKLTNTEAFF. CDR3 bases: TGCGCCAGCAGCTTGGGTAAGCTGACGAACACTGAAGCTTTCTTT.

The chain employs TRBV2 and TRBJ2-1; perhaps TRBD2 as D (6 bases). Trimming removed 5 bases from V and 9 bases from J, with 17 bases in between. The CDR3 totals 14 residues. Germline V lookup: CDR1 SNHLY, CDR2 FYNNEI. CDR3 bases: TGTGCCAGCAGTAGAACTCCTAGCGTCGGTGAGCAGTTCTTC. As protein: CASSRTPSVGEQFF.

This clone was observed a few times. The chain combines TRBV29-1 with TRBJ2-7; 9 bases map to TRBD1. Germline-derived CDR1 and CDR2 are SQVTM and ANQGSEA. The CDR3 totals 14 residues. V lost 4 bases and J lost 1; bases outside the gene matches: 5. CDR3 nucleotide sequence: TGCAGCGTTGGACACGGGACAGGGTCCTACGAGCAGTACTTC. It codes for CSVGHGTGSYEQYF.

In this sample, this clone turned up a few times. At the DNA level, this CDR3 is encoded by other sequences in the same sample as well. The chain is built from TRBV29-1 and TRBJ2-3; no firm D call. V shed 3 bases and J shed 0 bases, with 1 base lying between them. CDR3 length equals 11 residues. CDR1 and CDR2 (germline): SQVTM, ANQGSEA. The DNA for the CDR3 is TGCAGCGTTGAGAGCACAGATACGCAGTATTTT. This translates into CSVESTDTQYF.

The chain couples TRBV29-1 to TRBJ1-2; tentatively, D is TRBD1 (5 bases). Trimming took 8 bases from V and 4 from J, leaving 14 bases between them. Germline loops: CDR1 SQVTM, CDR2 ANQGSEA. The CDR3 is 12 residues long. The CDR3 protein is CSTGSQVYGYTF. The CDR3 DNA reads TGCAGCACAGGTTCTCAGGTCTATGGCTACACCTTC.

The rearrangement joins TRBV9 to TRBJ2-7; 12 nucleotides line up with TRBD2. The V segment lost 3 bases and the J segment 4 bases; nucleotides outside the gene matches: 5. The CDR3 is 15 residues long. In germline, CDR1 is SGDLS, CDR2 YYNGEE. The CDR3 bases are TGTGCCAGCAGCGCCACTAGCGGGGGGTGGTACGAGCAGTACTTC. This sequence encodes CASSATSGGWYEQYF.

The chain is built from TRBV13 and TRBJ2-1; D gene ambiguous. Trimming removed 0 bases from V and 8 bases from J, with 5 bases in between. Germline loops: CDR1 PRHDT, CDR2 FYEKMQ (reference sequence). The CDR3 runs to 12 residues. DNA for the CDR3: TGTGCCAGCAGCTTAGGTTGGGATGAGCAGTTCTTC. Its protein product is CASSLGWDEQFF.

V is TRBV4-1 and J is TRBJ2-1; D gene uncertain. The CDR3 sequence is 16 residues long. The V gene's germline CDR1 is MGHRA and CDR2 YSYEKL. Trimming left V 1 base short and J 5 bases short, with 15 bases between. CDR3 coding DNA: TGCGCCAGCAGCCAAGTCGCGACTCCGAGTAACAATGAGCAGTTCTTC. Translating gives CASSQVATPSNNEQFF.

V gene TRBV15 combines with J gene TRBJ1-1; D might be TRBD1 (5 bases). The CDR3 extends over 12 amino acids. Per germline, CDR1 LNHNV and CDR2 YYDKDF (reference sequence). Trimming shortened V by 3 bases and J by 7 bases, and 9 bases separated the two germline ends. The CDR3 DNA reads TGTGCCACCAGCAGGTATGGGGGTGAAGCTTTCTTT. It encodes CATSRYGGEAFF.

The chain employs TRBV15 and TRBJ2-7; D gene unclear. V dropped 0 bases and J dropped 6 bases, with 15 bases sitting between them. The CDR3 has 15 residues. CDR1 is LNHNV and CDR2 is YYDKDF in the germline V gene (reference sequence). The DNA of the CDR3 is TGTGCCACCAGCAGAGATCAGAACCTGGTCGGCGAGCAGTACTTC. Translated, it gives CATSRDQNLVGEQYF.

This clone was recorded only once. CDR3 in amino acids: CASTSQAGGYNEQFF. The CDR3 region has the DNA TGTGCCAGCACTTCACAGGCCGGGGGGTACAATGAGCAGTTCTTC. The chain recombines TRBV7-2 with TRBJ2-1; TRBD2 matches at 7 bases. The CDR3 spans 15 residues. Germline lookup yields CDR1 SGHTA and CDR2 FQGNSA. V was pared by 7 bases and J by 4 bases, with 10 bases of the junction left unmatched. The full variable domain, its missing parts supplied by reference TRBV7-2 and TRBJ2-1, is GAGVSQSPSNKVTEKGKDVELRCDPISGHTALYWYRQSLGQGLEFLIYFQGNSAPDKSGLPSDRFSAERTGGSVSTLTIQRTQQEDSAVYLCASTSQAGGYNEQFFGPGTRLTVL.

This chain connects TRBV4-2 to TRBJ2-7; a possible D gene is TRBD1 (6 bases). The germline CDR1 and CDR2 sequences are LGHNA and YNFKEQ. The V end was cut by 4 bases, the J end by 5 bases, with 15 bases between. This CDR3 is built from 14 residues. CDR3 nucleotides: TGTGCCAGCAGCCCTCGGACAGCCGCTCACGAGCAGTACTTC. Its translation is CASSPRTAAHEQYF.

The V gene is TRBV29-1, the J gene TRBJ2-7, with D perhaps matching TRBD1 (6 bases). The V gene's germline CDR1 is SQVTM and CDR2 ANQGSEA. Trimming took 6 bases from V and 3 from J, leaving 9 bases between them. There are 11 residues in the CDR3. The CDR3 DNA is TGCAGCGTGATGACAGGCTACGAGCAGTACTTC. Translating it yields CSVMTGYEQYF.

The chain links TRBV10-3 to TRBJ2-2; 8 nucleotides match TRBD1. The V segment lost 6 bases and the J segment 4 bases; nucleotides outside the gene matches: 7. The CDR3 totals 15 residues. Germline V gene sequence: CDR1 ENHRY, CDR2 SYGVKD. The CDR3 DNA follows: TGTGCCATCAGCGCAGACAGGGGAACCACCGGGGAGCTGTTTTTT. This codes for CAISADRGTTGELFF.

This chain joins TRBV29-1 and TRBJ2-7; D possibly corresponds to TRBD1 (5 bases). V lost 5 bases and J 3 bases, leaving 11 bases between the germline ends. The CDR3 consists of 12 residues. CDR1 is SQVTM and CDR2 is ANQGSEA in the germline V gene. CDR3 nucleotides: TGCAGCGTTTTTTGGGGCGGCTACGAGCAGTACTTC. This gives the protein CSVFWGGYEQYF.

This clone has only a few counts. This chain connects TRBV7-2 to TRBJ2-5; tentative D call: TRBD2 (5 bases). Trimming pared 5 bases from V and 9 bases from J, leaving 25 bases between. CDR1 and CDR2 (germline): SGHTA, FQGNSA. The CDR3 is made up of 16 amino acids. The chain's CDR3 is CASSHLMRTEVGAQYF. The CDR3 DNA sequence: TGTGCCAGCAGCCACCTAATGAGGACGGAGGTTGGGGCCCAGTACTTC.

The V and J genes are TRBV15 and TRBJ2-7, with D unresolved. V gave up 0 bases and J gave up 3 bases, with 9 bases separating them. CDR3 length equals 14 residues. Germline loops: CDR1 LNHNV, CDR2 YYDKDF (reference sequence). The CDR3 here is CATSRDLANYEQYF. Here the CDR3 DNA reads TGTGCCACCAGCAGAGATCTGGCCAACTACGAGCAGTACTTC.

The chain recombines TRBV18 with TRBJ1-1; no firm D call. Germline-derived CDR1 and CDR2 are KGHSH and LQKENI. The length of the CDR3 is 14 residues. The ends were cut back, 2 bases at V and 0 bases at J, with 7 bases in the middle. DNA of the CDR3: TGTGCCAGCTCACCAATGGCCGTGAACACTGAAGCTTTCTTT. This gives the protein CASSPMAVNTEAFF. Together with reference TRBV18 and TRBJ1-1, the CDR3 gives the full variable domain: NAGVMQNPRHLVRRRGQEARLRCSPMKGHSHVYWYRQLPEEGLKFMVYLQKENIIDESGMPKERFSAEFPKEGPSILRIQQVVRGDSAAYFCASSPMAVNTEAFFGQGTRLTVV.

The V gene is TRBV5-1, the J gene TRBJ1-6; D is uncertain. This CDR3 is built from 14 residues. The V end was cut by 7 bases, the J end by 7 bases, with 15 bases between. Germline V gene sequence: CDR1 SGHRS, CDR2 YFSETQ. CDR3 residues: CASAEGQDNSPLHF. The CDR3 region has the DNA TGCGCCAGCGCGGAGGGCCAGGACAATTCACCCCTCCACTTT.

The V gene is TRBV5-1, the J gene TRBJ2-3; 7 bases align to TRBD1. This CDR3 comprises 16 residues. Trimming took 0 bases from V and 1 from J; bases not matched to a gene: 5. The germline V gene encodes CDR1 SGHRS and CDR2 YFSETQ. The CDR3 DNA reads TGCGCCAGCAGCTTGGGCCACAGGGGACGCACAGATACGCAGTATTTT. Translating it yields CASSLGHRGRTDTQYF. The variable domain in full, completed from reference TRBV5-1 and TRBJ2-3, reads KAGVTQTPRYLIKTRGQQVTLSCSPISGHRSVSWYQQTPGQGLQFLFEYFSETQRNKGNFPGRFSGRQFSNSRSEMNVSTLELGDSALYLCASSLGHRGRTDTQYFGPGTRLTVL.

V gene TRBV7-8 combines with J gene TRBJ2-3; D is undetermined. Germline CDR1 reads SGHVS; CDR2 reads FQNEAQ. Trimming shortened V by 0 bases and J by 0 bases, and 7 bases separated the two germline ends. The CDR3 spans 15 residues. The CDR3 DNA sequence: TGTGCCAGCAGCTTAGCTGCACTGAGCACAGATACGCAGTATTTT. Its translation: CASSLAALSTDTQYF. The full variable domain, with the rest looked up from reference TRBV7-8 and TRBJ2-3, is GAGVSQSPRYKVAKRGQDVALRCDPISGHVSLFWYQQALGQGPEFLTYFQNEAQLDKSGLPSDRFFAERPEGSVSTLKIQRTQQEDSAVYLCASSLAALSTDTQYFGPGTRLTVL.

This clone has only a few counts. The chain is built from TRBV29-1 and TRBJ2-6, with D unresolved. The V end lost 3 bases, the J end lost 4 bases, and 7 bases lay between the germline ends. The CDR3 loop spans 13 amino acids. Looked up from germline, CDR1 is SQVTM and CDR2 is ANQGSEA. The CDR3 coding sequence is TGCAGCGTTGATGAGTTCGGGGCCAACGTCCTGACTTTC. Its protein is CSVDEFGANVLTF.

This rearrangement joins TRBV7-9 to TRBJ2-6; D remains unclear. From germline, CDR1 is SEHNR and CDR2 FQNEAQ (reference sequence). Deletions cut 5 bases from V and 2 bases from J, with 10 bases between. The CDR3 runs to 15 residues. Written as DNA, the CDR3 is TGTGCCAGCAGCCCCCTAGGAGCTGGGGCCAACGTCCTGACTTTC. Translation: CASSPLGAGANVLTF.

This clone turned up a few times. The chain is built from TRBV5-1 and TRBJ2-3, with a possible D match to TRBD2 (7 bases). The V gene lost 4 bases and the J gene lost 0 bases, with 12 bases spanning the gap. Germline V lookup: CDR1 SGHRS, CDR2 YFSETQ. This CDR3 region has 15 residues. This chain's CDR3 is CASSPGRGSTDTQYF. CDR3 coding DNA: TGCGCCAGCAGCCCTGGGAGGGGGAGCACAGATACGCAGTATTTT. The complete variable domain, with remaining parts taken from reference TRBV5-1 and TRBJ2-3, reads KAGVTQTPRYLIKTRGQQVTLSCSPISGHRSVSWYQQTPGQGLQFLFEYFSETQRNKGNFPGRFSGRQFSNSRSEMNVSTLELGDSALYLCASSPGRGSTDTQYFGPGTRLTVL.

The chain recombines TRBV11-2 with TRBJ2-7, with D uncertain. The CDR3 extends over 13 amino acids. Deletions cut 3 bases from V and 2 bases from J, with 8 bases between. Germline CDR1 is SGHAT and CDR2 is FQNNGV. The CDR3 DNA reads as TGTGCCAGCAGCTTGCTACATACCTACGAGCAGTACTTC. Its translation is CASSLLHTYEQYF.

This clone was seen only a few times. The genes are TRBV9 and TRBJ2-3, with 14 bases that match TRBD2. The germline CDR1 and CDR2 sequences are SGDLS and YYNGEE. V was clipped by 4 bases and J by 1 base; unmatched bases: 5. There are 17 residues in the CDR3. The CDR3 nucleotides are TGTGCCAGCAGCACGGGACTAGCGGGGGCCCGCACAGATACGCAGTATTTT. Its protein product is CASSTGLAGARTDTQYF.

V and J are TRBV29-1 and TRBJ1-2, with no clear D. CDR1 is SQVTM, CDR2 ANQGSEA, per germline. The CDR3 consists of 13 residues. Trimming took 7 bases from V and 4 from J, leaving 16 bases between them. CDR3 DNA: TGCAGCGGGGGAGAGAAAAGCAGCTATGGCTACACCTTC. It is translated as CSGGEKSSYGYTF.

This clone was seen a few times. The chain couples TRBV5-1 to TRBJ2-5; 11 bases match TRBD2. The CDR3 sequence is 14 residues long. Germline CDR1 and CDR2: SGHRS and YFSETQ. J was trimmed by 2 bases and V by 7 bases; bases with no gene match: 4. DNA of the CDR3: TGCGCCAGCGGACTAGCGGGCCCTCAAGAGACCCAGTACTTC. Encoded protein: CASGLAGPQETQYF.

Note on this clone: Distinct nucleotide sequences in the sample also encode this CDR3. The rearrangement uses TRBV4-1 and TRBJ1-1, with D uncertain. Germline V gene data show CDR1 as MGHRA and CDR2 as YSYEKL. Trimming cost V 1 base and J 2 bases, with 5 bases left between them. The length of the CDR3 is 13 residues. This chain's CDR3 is CASSQGGNTEAFF. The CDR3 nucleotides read TGCGCCAGCAGCCAAGGGGGAAACACTGAAGCTTTCTTT.

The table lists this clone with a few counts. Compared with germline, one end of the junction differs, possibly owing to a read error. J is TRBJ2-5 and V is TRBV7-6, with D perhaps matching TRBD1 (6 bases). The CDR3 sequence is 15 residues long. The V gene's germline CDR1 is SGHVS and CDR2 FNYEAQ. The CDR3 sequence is CASSPTGKSRETQYF. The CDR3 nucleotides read TGTGCTAGCAGCCCCACAGGGAAGTCCCGGGAGACCCAGTACTTC.